This T cell receptor beta chain was obtained from a study of blood T cell repertoires in COVID-19. In the study overall: Collection of acute and convalescent COVID-19 samples took place in the United States, Italy and Spain. Sources were T cells, B-cell-depleted T cells, or PBMCs; the material itself was cDNA or gDNA.

This CDR3 spans 15 amino acids. Germline trimming cut 1 base from V and 9 bases from J; bases unmatched to any gene: 6. Per germline, CDR1 LGHDT and CDR2 YNNKEL (reference sequence). As processed by the authors: Quantification of nucleated cells was approximated via reference gene primer amplification. Produced via immunoSEQ multiplex PCR; TCRdb's table is partial and in-frame only. The D gene and trimming were derived from the DNA, and the V and J assignments and clone size from that table. The sample holds around 150,000 clones; about 80% are singletons and the top ten take 22%. What was sequenced was peripheral blood. The rearrangement joins TRBV3-1 (or the pseudogene TRBV3-2) to TRBJ2-1; TRBD1 agrees at 10 bases. The TCR originated in a woman of 80 years or more with acute or convalescent COVID-19. CDR3 DNA sequence: TGTGCCAGCAGCCAAGGGACAGGGGGTTTTAGTGAGCAGTTCTTC. Amino acids: CASSQGTGGFSEQFF.